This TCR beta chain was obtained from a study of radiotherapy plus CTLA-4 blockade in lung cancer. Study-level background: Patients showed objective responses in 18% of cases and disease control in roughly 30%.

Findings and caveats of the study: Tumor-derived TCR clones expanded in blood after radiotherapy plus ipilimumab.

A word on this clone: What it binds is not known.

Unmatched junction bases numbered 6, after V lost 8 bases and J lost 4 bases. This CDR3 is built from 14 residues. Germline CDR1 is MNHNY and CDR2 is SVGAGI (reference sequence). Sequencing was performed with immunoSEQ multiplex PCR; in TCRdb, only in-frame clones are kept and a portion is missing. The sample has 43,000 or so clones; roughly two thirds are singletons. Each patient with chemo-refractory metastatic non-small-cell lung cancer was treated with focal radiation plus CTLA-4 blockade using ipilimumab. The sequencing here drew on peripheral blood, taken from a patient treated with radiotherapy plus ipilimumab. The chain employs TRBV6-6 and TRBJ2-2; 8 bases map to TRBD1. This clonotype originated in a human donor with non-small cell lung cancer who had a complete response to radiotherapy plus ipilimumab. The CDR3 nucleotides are TGTGCCAGCCTCCAGGGGGCGGTCACCGGGGAGCTGTTTTTT. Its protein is CASLQGAVTGELFF.